This TCR beta chain was retrieved from a study of vaccination effects on CD4 cells after COVID-19. Study-level results: Relatively few convalescent patients took part in the study, which had no early post-infection timepoints.

Expansion of antigen-specific CD4+ T cells with viral peptide pools was carried out by the ViraFEST assay before sequencing. Culture lasted roughly eleven days before CD4+ T cell isolation. Participants got two doses of BNT162b2 or mRNA-1273 vaccine. Vaccine recipients, nucleocapsid antibody negative, had no prior SARS-CoV-2 infection. Clones were read by immunoSEQ multiplex PCR, and TCRdb kept only the in-frame ones, dropping some. The sample includes about 38,000 clones, approximately 84% of them seen just once. This clone was seen a handful of times. Its antigen is not identified. Trimming at V came to 6 bases and at J to 4 bases, leaving 10 bases not matched to a gene. Germline-derived CDR1 and CDR2 are GTSNPN and SVGIG (reference sequence). This CDR3 spans 15 amino acids.

This receptor was obtained from a human donor who received a COVID-19 vaccine. Some clones in this sample may be carry-over from other donors' samples. Sequenced material: CD4+ T cells from PBMCs cultured with HCoV-NL63 spike peptides, taken after COVID-19 vaccination. This sequence joins TRBV30 and TRBJ2-1; 9 bases are a match to TRBD1. CDR3 nucleotide sequence: TGTGCCTGCTCCCTTGGGACAGGGTCTTACAATGAGCAGTTCTTC. It specifies CACSLGTGSYNEQFF.